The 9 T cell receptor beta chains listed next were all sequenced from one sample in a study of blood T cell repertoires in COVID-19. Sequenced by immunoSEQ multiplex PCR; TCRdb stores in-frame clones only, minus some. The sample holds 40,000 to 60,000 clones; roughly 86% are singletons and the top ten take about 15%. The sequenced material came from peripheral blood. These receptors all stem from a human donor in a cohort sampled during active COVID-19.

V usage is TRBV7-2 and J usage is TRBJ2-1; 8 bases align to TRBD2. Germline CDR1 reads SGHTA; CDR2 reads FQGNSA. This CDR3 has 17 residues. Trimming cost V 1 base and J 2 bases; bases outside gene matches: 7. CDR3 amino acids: CASSLDVGRATYNEQFF. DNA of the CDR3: TGTGCCAGCAGCTTAGACGTCGGGAGGGCCACCTACAATGAGCAGTTCTTC.

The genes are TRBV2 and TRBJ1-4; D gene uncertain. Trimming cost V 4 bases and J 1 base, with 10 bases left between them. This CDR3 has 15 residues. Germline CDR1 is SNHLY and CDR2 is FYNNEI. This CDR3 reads CASSALGVTNEKLFF. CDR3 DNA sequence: TGTGCCAGCAGTGCCCTGGGAGTAACTAATGAAAAACTGTTTTTT.

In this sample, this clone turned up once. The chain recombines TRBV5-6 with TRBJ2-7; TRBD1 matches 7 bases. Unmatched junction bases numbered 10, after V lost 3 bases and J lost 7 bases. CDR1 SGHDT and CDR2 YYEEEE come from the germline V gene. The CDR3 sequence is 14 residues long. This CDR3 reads CASSSTGSQREQYF. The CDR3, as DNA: TGTGCCAGCAGCTCGACAGGGTCACAGAGGGAGCAGTACTTC.

The CDR3 DNA reads as TGTGCCAGCTCACCACAGGGGGCGCCTGGAAACACCATATATTTT. Its translation: CASSPQGAPGNTIYF. The chain recombines TRBV18 with TRBJ1-3; 7 bases are a match to TRBD1. There are 15 residues in the CDR3. Germline V gives CDR1 KGHSH, CDR2 LQKENI. V was clipped by 1 base and J by 2 bases; unmatched bases: 2. The full variable domain, its missing parts supplied by reference TRBV18 and TRBJ1-3, is NAGVMQNPRHLVRRRGQEARLRCSPMKGHSHVYWYRQLPEEGLKFMVYLQKENIIDESGMPKERFSAEFPKEGPSILRIQQVVRGDSAAYFCASSPQGAPGNTIYFGEGSWLTVV.

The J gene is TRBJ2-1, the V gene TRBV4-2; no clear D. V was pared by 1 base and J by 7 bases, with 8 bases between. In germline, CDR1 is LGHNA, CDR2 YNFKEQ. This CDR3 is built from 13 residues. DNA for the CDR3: TGTGCCAGCAGCCAAGGCCGACTGAATGAGCAGTTCTTC. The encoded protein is CASSQGRLNEQFF.

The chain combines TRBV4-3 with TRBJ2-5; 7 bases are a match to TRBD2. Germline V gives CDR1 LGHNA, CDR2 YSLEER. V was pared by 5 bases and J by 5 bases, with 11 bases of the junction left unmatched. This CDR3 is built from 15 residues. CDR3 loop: CASSSTSDKRETQYF. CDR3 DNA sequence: TGCGCCAGCAGCTCTACTAGCGATAAACGGGAGACCCAGTACTTC.

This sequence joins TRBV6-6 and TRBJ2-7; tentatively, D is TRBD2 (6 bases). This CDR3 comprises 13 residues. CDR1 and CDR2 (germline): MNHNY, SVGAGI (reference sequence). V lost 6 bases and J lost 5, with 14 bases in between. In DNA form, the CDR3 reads TGTGCCAGCAGCCCGAGGTCGGGGGACGAGCAGTACTTC. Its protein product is CASSPRSGDEQYF.

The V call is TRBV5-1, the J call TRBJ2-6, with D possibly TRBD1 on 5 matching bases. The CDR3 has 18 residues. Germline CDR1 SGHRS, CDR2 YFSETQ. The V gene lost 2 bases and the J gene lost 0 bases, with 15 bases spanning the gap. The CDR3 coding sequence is TGCGCCAGCAGCTTCGGAGACAGTTCTTACTCTGGGGCCAACGTCCTGACTTTC. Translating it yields CASSFGDSSYSGANVLTF.

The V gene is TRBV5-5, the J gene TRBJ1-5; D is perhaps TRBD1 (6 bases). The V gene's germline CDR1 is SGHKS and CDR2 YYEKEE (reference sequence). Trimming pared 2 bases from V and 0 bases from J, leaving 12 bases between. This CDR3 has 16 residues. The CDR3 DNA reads TGTGCCAGCAGCTTAACCGGGACAAATAGCAATCAGCCCCAGCATTTT. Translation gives CASSLTGTNSNQPQHF.